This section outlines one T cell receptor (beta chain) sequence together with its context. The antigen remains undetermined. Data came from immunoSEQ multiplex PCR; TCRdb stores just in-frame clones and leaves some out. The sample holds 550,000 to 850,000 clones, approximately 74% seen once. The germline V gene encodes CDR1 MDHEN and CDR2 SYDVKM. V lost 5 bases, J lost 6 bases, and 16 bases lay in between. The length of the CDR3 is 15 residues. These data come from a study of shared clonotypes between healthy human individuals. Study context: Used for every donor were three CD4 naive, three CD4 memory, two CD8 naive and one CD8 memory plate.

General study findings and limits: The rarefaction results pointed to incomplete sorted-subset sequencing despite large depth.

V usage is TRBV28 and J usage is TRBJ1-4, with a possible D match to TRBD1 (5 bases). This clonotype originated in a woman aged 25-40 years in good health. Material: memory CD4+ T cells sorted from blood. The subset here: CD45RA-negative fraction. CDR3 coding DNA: TGTGCCAGCAGTCTCCCCGGGGCGGGCGATGAAAAACTGTTTTTT. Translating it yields CASSLPGAGDEKLFF.